These 21 T cell receptor beta chains originate from one sample sequenced in a study of post-analysis software for immune sequencing data. Overall study results and limits: When patients were compared with controls, 4 or 5 TRBV segments were more frequent, TRBV5-6, TRBV5-1 and TRBV20-1 among them.

These receptors have no identified antigens. Tagging with unique molecular identifiers was a feature of the TCR beta cDNA libraries. TCRdb re-derived calls from the PCR reads in MiXCR, one entry per CDR3 protein. The sample contains about 460,000 distinct CDR3 sequences, roughly 45% of which appear only once. The sequenced material came from blood. Receptor source: a girl between 10 and 17 years old with multiple sclerosis.

The chain employs TRBV28 and TRBJ2-3, with D unclear. The CDR3 extends over 14 amino acids. V was trimmed by 6 bases and J by 1 base, leaving 11 bases between them. Germline CDR1 MDHEN, CDR2 SYDVKM. The DNA for the CDR3 is TGTGCCAGCAGCCCTCAGGCCCGCACAGATACGCAGTATTTT. This gives the protein CASSPQARTDTQYF. Combining the CDR3 with reference TRBV28 and TRBJ2-3 gives the whole variable domain DVKVTQSSRYLVKRTGEKVFLECVQDMDHENMFWYRQDPGLGLRLIYFSYDVKMKEKGDIPEGYSVSREKKERFSLILESASTNQTSMYLCASSPQARTDTQYFGPGTRLTVL.

This clonotype was picked up a small number of times. This chain uses TRBV4-3 with TRBJ2-1; TRBD2 is a possible D gene (6 bases). The CDR3 totals 15 residues. V lost 6 bases to trimming and J lost 6 bases, with 18 bases between them. Germline V lookup: CDR1 LGHNA, CDR2 YSLEER. The CDR3 loop is CASSARTTLGNEQFF. CDR3 DNA: TGCGCCAGCAGTGCAAGGACTACCCTTGGCAATGAGCAGTTCTTC.

The rearrangement uses TRBV4-1 and TRBJ2-1; 11 bases map to TRBD2. The CDR3 loop spans 16 amino acids. Germline values: CDR1 MGHRA, CDR2 YSYEKL. The V gene end was trimmed by 4 bases and the J gene end by 9 bases; junction bases not matched to a gene: 11. The CDR3 DNA sequence: TGCGCCAGCAGCCGAACCGGGACTAGCGGCCCTCTTGAGCAGTTCTTC. It is translated as CASSRTGTSGPLEQFF.

The rearrangement uses TRBV24-1 and TRBJ2-5, with TRBD2 matching over 9 bases. The length of the CDR3 is 15 residues. Per germline, CDR1 KGHDR and CDR2 SFDVKD. Trimming removed 4 bases from V and 3 bases from J; junction bases left unmatched: 5. CDR3 sequence reads: CATSDPTSGKETQYF. CDR3 DNA sequence: TGTGCCACCAGTGACCCGACTAGCGGAAAAGAGACCCAGTACTTC.

The rearrangement links TRBV13 to TRBJ1-1, with no clear D. The CDR3 is made up of 13 amino acids. V was pared by 0 bases and J by 8 bases, with 10 bases between. The germline CDR1 and CDR2 sequences are PRHDT and FYEKMQ (reference sequence). The DNA for the CDR3 is TGTGCCAGCAGCTTAGGGACATCTCTAGAAGCTTTCTTT. Amino acid sequence: CASSLGTSLEAFF.

The V gene is TRBV29-1, the J gene TRBJ2-1; 13 bases fit TRBD2. CDR1 is SQVTM and CDR2 is ANQGSEA in the germline V gene. The CDR3 runs to 15 residues. V was clipped by 1 base and J by 4 bases; unmatched bases: 1. In DNA, the CDR3 is TGCAGCGTTGAAGGGACTAGCGGGAGATACAATGAGCAGTTCTTC. Its protein product is CSVEGTSGRYNEQFF.

The gene calls are TRBV7-9 and TRBJ2-7; D possibly corresponds to TRBD2 (5 bases). The CDR3 is 17 amino acids. The ends were cut back, 0 bases at V and 2 bases at J, with 17 bases in the middle. CDR1 SEHNR and CDR2 FQNEAQ come from the germline V gene (reference sequence). The CDR3 reads CASSLASKADGTYEQYF. The CDR3 coding sequence is TGTGCCAGCAGCTTAGCCTCTAAAGCCGACGGGACCTACGAGCAGTACTTC.

V and J are TRBV20-1 and TRBJ1-2; D is possibly TRBD1 (6 bases). Germline assignment: CDR1 DFQATT and CDR2 SNEGSKA (reference sequence). The CDR3 spans 13 residues. Trimming took 0 bases from V and 8 from J, leaving 13 bases between them. The DNA of the CDR3 is TGCAGTGCTAGAGAATACAGGGATCAAGGCTACACCTTC. It encodes CSAREYRDQGYTF.

V usage is TRBV28 and J usage is TRBJ2-7; D assignment may be TRBD1 or TRBD2 (5 bases each). V gave up 6 bases and J gave up 7 bases, with 19 bases separating them. This CDR3 is 14 amino acids long. The germline CDR1 and CDR2 sequences are MDHEN and SYDVKM. For the CDR3, the DNA is TGTGCCAGCAGCAAAGGGGACGTCTACAATGAGCAGTACTTC. It codes for CASSKGDVYNEQYF.

J is TRBJ2-7 and V is TRBV4-3; D is possibly TRBD2 (6 bases). The CDR3 covers 15 residues. Germline values: CDR1 LGHNA, CDR2 YSLEER. Trimming removed 1 base at V and 1 base at J, with 11 bases between. CDR3 in amino acids: CASSQGEGLSYEQYF. The DNA for the CDR3 is TGCGCCAGCAGCCAAGGCGAGGGACTGTCCTACGAGCAGTACTTC.

This clonotype was seen a few times. V usage is TRBV12-3 or TRBV12-4 and J usage is TRBJ1-6; no clear D gene. V dropped 0 bases and J dropped 7 bases, with 4 bases sitting between them. The CDR3 is 13 residues long. The CDR3 DNA follows: TGTGCCAGCAGTTTAGCGATGAATTCACCCCTCCACTTT. Translating gives CASSLAMNSPLHF.

This clonotype came up a few times. The V and J genes are TRBV7-3 and TRBJ2-1, with TRBD2 identical over 10 bases. Germline V gives CDR1 SGHTA, CDR2 FQGTGA. V lost 3 bases to trimming and J lost 5 bases; unmatched junction nucleotides: 1. This CDR3 contains 14 residues. CDR3 region: CASSFGLADNEQFF. CDR3 coding DNA: TGTGCCAGCAGCTTCGGACTAGCGGACAATGAGCAGTTCTTC.

The chain carries TRBV20-1 and TRBJ1-2; 8 bases align to TRBD1. The length of the CDR3 is 13 residues. In germline, CDR1 is DFQATT, CDR2 SNEGSKA (reference sequence). Unmatched junction bases numbered 6, after V lost 6 bases and J lost 3 bases. In DNA, the CDR3 is TGCAGTGCCGGACAGGGATTCGACTATGGCTACACCTTC. Translating gives CSAGQGFDYGYTF.

There are a few counts of this clonotype. CDR3 nucleotides: TGCGCCAGCAGCGAGGGACTAGCGGGGGAAAGTGATACGCAGTATTTT. It yields the protein CASSEGLAGESDTQYF. The V call is TRBV5-1, the J call TRBJ2-3, with 14 bases lining up with TRBD2. The CDR3 totals 16 residues. Germline-derived CDR1 and CDR2 are SGHRS and YFSETQ. Germline trimming cut 4 bases from V and 6 bases from J; bases unmatched to any gene: 7. The full variable domain, completed using reference TRBV5-1 and TRBJ2-3, is KAGVTQTPRYLIKTRGQQVTLSCSPISGHRSVSWYQQTPGQGLQFLFEYFSETQRNKGNFPGRFSGRQFSNSRSEMNVSTLELGDSALYLCASSEGLAGESDTQYFGPGTRLTVL.

This sequence joins TRBV5-6 and TRBJ2-5, with 9 bases aligning to TRBD1. The germline CDR1 and CDR2 sequences are SGHDT and YYEEEE. The CDR3 extends over 14 amino acids. The junction had 6 bases not matched to a gene; V was cut back by 4 bases and J by 5 bases. The CDR3 DNA reads as TGTGCCAGCAGCAGGGACAGGGTGATGGAGACCCAGTACTTC. Amino acid sequence: CASSRDRVMETQYF.

CDR3 sequence (DNA): TGCAGCGCTGCTGGGGGACAGGTCCACTATGGCTACACCTTC. Its protein is CSAAGGQVHYGYTF. The chain combines TRBV29-1 with TRBJ1-2; TRBD1 agrees at 8 bases. The ends lost 7 bases at V and 3 bases at J; junction bases unmatched: 10. Germline values: CDR1 SQVTM, CDR2 ANQGSEA. The CDR3 spans 14 residues.

V is TRBV7-2 and J is TRBJ2-4; TRBD2 matches at 14 bases. Near its end, the DNA agrees better with TRBJ2-7, so the J call may be wrong. Germline CDR1 reads SGHTA; CDR2 reads FQGNSA. This CDR3 is built from 15 residues. CDR3 nucleotides: TGTGCCAGCAGAGGCGGACTAGCGGGAGGTGGCGAGCAGTACTTC. Translated: CASRGGLAGGGEQYF.

This chain links TRBV28 with TRBJ1-2, with TRBD1 matching over 12 bases. The junction had 7 bases not matched to a gene; V was cut back by 6 bases and J by 5 bases. Per the germline V gene, CDR1 is MDHEN and CDR2 is SYDVKM. The length of the CDR3 is 15 residues. This CDR3 is CASSRGTGGLYGYTF. The CDR3 nucleotides are TGTGCCAGCAGCCGAGGGACAGGGGGCTTGTATGGCTACACCTTC.

This sequence joins TRBV28 and TRBJ1-5; D perhaps matches TRBD1 (5 bases). Trimming took off 6 bases at V and 1 base at J, with 28 bases between the two ends. The germline V gene encodes CDR1 MDHEN and CDR2 SYDVKM. The CDR3 contains 20 residues. The DNA of the CDR3 is TGTGCCAGCAGCCCGTCACGGGGCAGGGTTGGTAGTAGGAGCAATCAGCCCCAGCATTTT. This encodes CASSPSRGRVGSRSNQPQHF.

The CDR3 sequence is CATSVSGSGNEQFF. The CDR3 DNA sequence: TGTGCCACCAGTGTTTCGGGGTCGGGCAATGAGCAGTTCTTC. This chain uses TRBV24-1 with TRBJ2-1, with D maybe TRBD2 (5 bases). CDR1 is KGHDR and CDR2 is SFDVKD in the germline V gene. The CDR3 extends over 14 amino acids. Trimming removed 5 bases at V and 6 bases at J, with 13 bases between.

Note on this clonotype: The germline gene is not matched at one end of the junction; a read error may be the cause. V is TRBV12-5 and J is TRBJ2-3, with unresolved D. CDR1 is LGHNT, CDR2 FRNRAP, per germline. The CDR3 covers 11 residues. The CDR3: CASGIDNTQYF. The CDR3, as DNA: TGCGCTAGTGGTATCGACAATACGCAGTATTTT.